Listed here are 10 T cell receptor beta chains from one sample, sequenced in a study of post-analysis software for immune sequencing data. Study observations and caveats: Elevated frequency relative to controls characterized four to six TRBV segments in patients, TRBV5-6, TRBV5-1 and TRBV20-1 among them.

For these receptors, no antigen is known. Unique molecular identifiers tagged the TCR beta cDNA libraries. TCRdb recomputed calls from the PCR reads with MiXCR, one row per CDR3 protein. The sample records about 400,000 distinct CDR3 sequences, roughly 35% being singletons. The sample taken for sequencing was blood. All receptors derive from a girl between 10 and 17 years old with multiple sclerosis.

The V and J genes are TRBV24-1 and TRBJ2-1; D is ambiguous. This CDR3 is built from 14 residues. Per the germline V gene, CDR1 is KGHDR and CDR2 is SFDVKD. With 3 bases removed from V and 4 bases from J, the gap between germline ends came to 9 bases. The DNA of the CDR3 is TGTGCCACCAGTGATACCAGAAGGTACAATGAGCAGTTCTTC. Amino acid sequence: CATSDTRRYNEQFF.

This clonotype was detected a few times. V and J are TRBV20-1 and TRBJ1-6; TRBD1 might be the D (5 bases). This CDR3 has 15 amino acids. Trimming removed 1 base from V and 5 bases from J, with 12 bases in between. Per germline, CDR1 DFQATT and CDR2 SNEGSKA (reference sequence). CDR3 in DNA: TGCAGTGCTAGAGGGGAGACGGGGCATAATTCACCCCTCCACTTT. Translated: CSARGETGHNSPLHF.

CDR3 amino acids: CASSLNRQLNSPLHF. The CDR3 DNA sequence: TGTGCCAGCAGTTTAAATAGGCAGCTTAATTCACCCCTCCACTTT. This chain uses TRBV12-3 or TRBV12-4 with TRBJ1-6; D call uncertain. The CDR3 is made up of 15 amino acids. V was pared by 2 bases and J by 6 bases, with 11 bases between.

This clonotype has only a few counts. The V call is TRBV20-1, the J call TRBJ2-7, with TRBD2 matching over 8 bases. The CDR3 is 14 residues long. Germline V CDR1 and CDR2: DFQATT, SNEGSKA (reference sequence). J was trimmed by 0 bases and V by 6 bases; bases with no gene match: 7. As DNA, the CDR3 is TGCAGTGCCCCATCCAGCGGGGGCTCCTACGAGCAGTACTTC. Translated, it gives CSAPSSGGSYEQYF.

This chain uses TRBV29-1 with TRBJ1-3; possible D gene TRBD1, 5 bases. The CDR3 is 12 residues long. CDR1 SQVTM and CDR2 ANQGSEA come from the germline V gene. The CDR3 reads CSARDLGNTIYF. The CDR3 DNA reads as TGCAGTGCGAGGGACCTGGGAAACACCATATATTTT.

The V gene is TRBV18, the J gene TRBJ2-5; 10 bases match TRBD2. The length of the CDR3 is 18 residues. CDR1 KGHSH and CDR2 LQKENI come from the germline V gene. V dropped 2 bases and J dropped 3; count of bases not matched to a gene: 12. CDR3 coding DNA: TGTGCCAGCTCACCAAAGGAAAGGCTAGCGGGGGCGGAAGAGACCCAGTACTTC. Amino acid sequence: CASSPKERLAGAEETQYF.

This clonotype was seen only a few times. The chain carries TRBV5-1 and TRBJ1-2; maybe TRBD1 (6 bases). The CDR3 runs 13 residues. Per the germline V gene, CDR1 is SGHRS and CDR2 is YFSETQ. Deletions cut 4 bases from V and 4 bases from J, with 11 bases between. CDR3 DNA sequence: TGCGCCAGCAGCGAACAGACAGGCTATGGCTACACCTTC. The encoded protein is CASSEQTGYGYTF.

This clonotype was seen a few times. The V and J genes are TRBV4-1 and TRBJ2-5; D uncertain. The CDR3 totals 14 residues. Germline CDR1 and CDR2: MGHRA and YSYEKL. Trimming left V 1 base short and J 5 bases short, with 11 bases between. CDR3 coding DNA: TGCGCCAGCAGCCAAGTTTTCTCCGGGGAGACCCAGTACTTC. As protein: CASSQVFSGETQYF.

This chain uses TRBV18 with TRBJ1-1; possibly TRBD1 for D (5 bases). Germline loops: CDR1 KGHSH, CDR2 LQKENI. This CDR3 has 14 amino acids. Between the trimmed V and J ends, which lost 4 bases and 0 bases, there was a span of 9 bases. CDR3 coding DNA: TGTGCCAGCTCACGAGGGGAAATGAACACTGAAGCTTTCTTT. This codes for CASSRGEMNTEAFF.

This clonotype was seen a few times. This chain links TRBV7-2 with TRBJ1-1, with no clear D. V was clipped by 1 base and J by 1 base, with 7 bases between them. Per the germline V gene, CDR1 is SGHTA and CDR2 is FQGNSA. The CDR3 length is 14 residues. The CDR3 coding sequence is TGTGCCAGCAGCTTAGAGGGCAAGAACACTGAAGCTTTCTTT. The encoded protein is CASSLEGKNTEAFF.